Each of the 20 T cell receptor beta chains below was sequenced from the same sample in a study of human T cells and chemical hapten exposure. TCRdb reprocessed the RACE reads via MiXCR and lists one record per CDR3 protein. This sample has under 400,000 distinct CDR3 sequences, with 5% to 6.5% found just once. Regarding time point: pre-sensitization, week 0. Treatment noted: therapeutic diphenylcyclopropenone sensitization with weekly scalp DPC. The source was whole blood, collected in connection with sensitization to the hapten diphenylcyclopropenone (DPC). These receptors were taken from a woman aged 50 to 60 with alopecia areata. Some clones in this sample may be carry-over from other donors' samples.

This sequence joins TRBV12-3 or TRBV12-4 and TRBJ2-1, with TRBD2 matching over 7 bases. Trimming at V came to 2 bases and at J to 2 bases, leaving 0 bases not matched to a gene. The CDR3 is 14 amino acids. In nucleotides, the CDR3 is TGTGCCAGCAGTTTACTAGCGGCCTACAATGAGCAGTTCTTC. This codes for CASSLLAAYNEQFF.

This rearrangement joins TRBV20-1 to TRBJ2-7; D is unresolved. The CDR3 totals 14 residues. The germline V and J ends were trimmed by 1 base and 7 bases, with 17 bases remaining between them. Looked up from germline, CDR1 is DFQATT and CDR2 is SNEGSKA (reference sequence). The CDR3: CSARAKAVLGEQYF. CDR3 sequence (DNA): TGCAGTGCTAGAGCTAAAGCCGTCCTTGGGGAGCAGTACTTC.

There are a few counts of this clonotype. The chain links TRBV6-2 or TRBV6-3 to TRBJ2-3, with D possibly called TRBD1 or TRBD2 (6 bases each). Germline lookup yields CDR1 MNHEY and CDR2 SVGEGT. The CDR3 has 14 residues. Trimming stripped 6 bases from V and 1 base from J, with 11 bases between. The CDR3 region has the DNA TGTGCCAGCAGAACGGAGGGGGGCACAGATACGCAGTATTTT. This codes for CASRTEGGTDTQYF.

This clonotype was recorded many times. The chain's CDR3 is CSVGVLTGELFF. Written as DNA, the CDR3 is TGCAGCGTTGGAGTGCTCACCGGGGAGCTGTTTTTT. This chain connects TRBV29-1 to TRBJ2-2; unclear D gene. The V gene lost 4 bases and the J gene lost 4 bases, with 7 bases spanning the gap. CDR1 is SQVTM, CDR2 ANQGSEA, per germline. This CDR3 is built from 12 residues.

This clonotype was recorded many times. The chain has TRBV12-3 or TRBV12-4 and TRBJ2-3; D perhaps matches TRBD2 (5 bases). The CDR3 is made up of 16 amino acids. Trimming pared 6 bases from V and 3 bases from J, leaving 19 bases between. CDR3 sequence reads: CASRDIRGLNTDTQYF. The CDR3 nucleotides read TGTGCCAGCAGGGATATTAGAGGGCTGAATACAGATACGCAGTATTTT.

This clonotype was seen many times. CDR3 nucleotide sequence: TGCGCCAGCAGTGAGGATGCTAGCGCCCACAATGAGCAGTTCTTC. As protein: CASSEDASAHNEQFF. The chain has TRBV10-2 and TRBJ2-1; D is perhaps TRBD2 (6 bases). The V end was cut by 2 bases, the J end by 5 bases, with 13 bases between. The CDR3 consists of 15 residues. Germline-derived CDR1 and CDR2 are WSHSY and SAAADI.

This clonotype was found a few times. The V gene is TRBV3-1, the J gene TRBJ2-7; D is undetermined. V lost 4 bases and J 5 bases, leaving 6 bases between the germline ends. Germline V gene lookup returns CDR1 LGHDT and CDR2 YNNKEL (reference sequence). This CDR3 comprises 11 residues. The chain's CDR3 is CASSRYDEQYF. CDR3 sequence (DNA): TGTGCCAGCAGCCGTTACGACGAGCAGTACTTC.

This chain links TRBV12-3 or TRBV12-4 with TRBJ1-1, with TRBD1 as a possible D gene (5 bases). This CDR3 is built from 14 residues. V lost 5 bases, J lost 4 bases, and 14 bases lay in between. CDR3 DNA: TGTGCCAGCAGTCCCAATACAGGTTTCACTGAAGCTTTCTTT. This sequence encodes CASSPNTGFTEAFF.

This clonotype was counted at least ten times. The chain has TRBV7-2 and TRBJ2-3, with TRBD2 identical over 9 bases. After removal of 5 bases from V and 2 bases from J, the junction contained 5 bases not matched to a gene. Germline V gives CDR1 SGHTA, CDR2 FQGNSA. The CDR3 is 15 amino acids. The CDR3 loop reads CASSPSGENTDTQYF. DNA for the CDR3: TGTGCCAGCAGCCCTAGCGGGGAAAACACAGATACGCAGTATTTT.

This clonotype showed up many times. The J gene is TRBJ2-1, the V gene TRBV6-2 or TRBV6-3, with D possibly being TRBD1 (5 bases). Germline assignment: CDR1 MNHEY and CDR2 SVGEGT. The CDR3 consists of 13 residues. The V end lost 4 bases, the J end lost 9 bases, and 13 bases lay between the germline ends. The CDR3 protein is CASSWVVQGEQFF. The DNA of the CDR3 is TGTGCCAGCAGTTGGGTAGTCCAGGGTGAGCAGTTCTTC.

There are many counts of this clonotype. The chain carries TRBV7-2 and TRBJ2-1; D is undetermined. Germline assignment: CDR1 SGHTA and CDR2 FQGNSA. Deletions cut 8 bases from V and 6 bases from J, with 17 bases between. The CDR3 is made up of 14 amino acids. CDR3 DNA: TGTGCCAGCGGGTTTTCGGTGTCGCCCAATGAGCAGTTCTTC. This translates into CASGFSVSPNEQFF.

This clonotype has ten or more counts. V and J are TRBV29-1 and TRBJ2-5, with D tentatively TRBD1 (6 bases). This CDR3 comprises 13 residues. V was shortened by 5 bases and J by 5 bases, with 15 bases between the two germline ends. Germline V gives CDR1 SQVTM, CDR2 ANQGSEA. CDR3 sequence (DNA): TGCAGCGTTTCTTCGATCCAGGGGGAGACCCAGTACTTC. Translating it yields CSVSSIQGETQYF.

This rearrangement joins TRBV28 to TRBJ1-1; D is perhaps TRBD1 (5 bases). Germline V gene data show CDR1 as MDHEN and CDR2 as SYDVKM. CDR3 length equals 17 residues. V dropped 4 bases and J dropped 0 bases, with 18 bases sitting between them. For the CDR3, the DNA is TGTGCCAGCAGTTCCGGCTTGGAGGGGCCTATGAACACTGAAGCTTTCTTT. This encodes CASSSGLEGPMNTEAFF.

The V call is TRBV30, the J call TRBJ1-2, with D perhaps matching TRBD1 (6 bases). There are 14 residues in the CDR3. V dropped 0 bases and J dropped 3 bases, with 11 bases sitting between them. Germline V CDR1 and CDR2: GTSNPN, SVGIG (reference sequence). The CDR3 nucleotides are TGTGCCTGGAGTGTCCAGGGGATGGACTATGGCTACACCTTC. Translated: CAWSVQGMDYGYTF.

This clonotype occurred a few times. CDR3 loop: CASSKIALIRDRSVNQPQHF. The CDR3 region has the DNA TGTGCCAGCAGCAAAATTGCGCTCATCCGGGACAGATCCGTCAATCAGCCCCAGCATTTT. The genes are TRBV21-1 and TRBJ1-5; the table's D call, TRBD1, was not checked against the DNA. TRBV21-1 is given as a pseudogene. The CDR3 totals 20 residues.

The table lists this clonotype with many counts. This chain uses TRBV6-5 with TRBJ2-7, with 7 nucleotides matching TRBD1. The V and J ends lost 8 bases and 3 bases, in that order; junction bases with no gene match: 13. This CDR3 is built from 15 residues. CDR1 is MNHEY and CDR2 is SVGAGI in the germline V gene. This CDR3 reads CASYTLRTGRYEQYF. CDR3 bases: TGTGCCAGCTACACCCTCCGGACAGGCCGCTACGAGCAGTACTTC.

This chain joins TRBV30 and TRBJ1-1; the match to TRBD1 covers 12 bases. V lost 4 bases, J lost 11 bases, and 8 bases stayed unmatched. Germline V lookup: CDR1 GTSNPN, CDR2 SVGIG (reference sequence). This CDR3 contains 13 residues. CDR3 nucleotide sequence: TGTGCCTGGATCCCGGGACAGGGGGCAGAGGCTTTCTTT. Protein product: CAWIPGQGAEAFF. Full variable domain (missing parts from reference TRBV30 and TRBJ1-1): SQTIHQWPATLVQPVGSPLSLECTVEGTSNPNLYWYRQAAGRGLQLLFYSVGIGQISSEVPQNLSASRPQDRQFILSSKKLLLSDSGFYLCAWIPGQGAEAFFGQGTRLTVV.

The table lists this clonotype with many counts. The chain recombines TRBV7-8 with TRBJ2-1; 7 bases align to TRBD1. Per germline, CDR1 SGHVS and CDR2 FQNEAQ. The CDR3 has 17 amino acids. Trimming cost V 5 bases and J 4 bases; bases outside gene matches: 14. The CDR3 region has the DNA TGTGCCAGCAGCACCCCGCCCGGGACAGCGATTTACAATGAGCAGTTCTTC. Translated, it gives CASSTPPGTAIYNEQFF.

Concerning this clonotype: A much larger clone lies one base from this, so it may be a read error. The chain is built from TRBV7-3 and TRBJ1-6; D remains ambiguous. Trimming left V 5 bases short and J 0 bases short, with 5 bases between. The CDR3 is made up of 14 amino acids. Per germline, CDR1 SGHTA and CDR2 FQGTGA. In nucleotides, the CDR3 is TGTGCCAGCAGCCACAGCTCCTATAATTCACCCCTCCACTTT. Translating it yields CASSHSSYNSPLHF.

V is TRBV6-5 and J is TRBJ1-2, with D possibly being TRBD1 (5 bases). Germline lookup yields CDR1 MNHEY and CDR2 SVGAGI. CDR3 length: 16 amino acids. The V and J ends lost 0 bases and 5 bases respectively, with 16 bases between them. CDR3 DNA sequence: TGTGCCAGCAGTTACTCCTGGACCGACAGCAAGTATGGCTACACCTTC. Protein: CASSYSWTDSKYGYTF.